This passage covers 32 T cell receptor beta chains from one sample sequenced in a study of cytomegalovirus exposure and HLA in healthy donors. The PCR had 60 Vbeta and 13 Jbeta primers. Assay used: immunoSEQ multiplex PCR; TCRdb lists only in-frame clones, some missing. The sample yields about 160,000 clones, approximately 81% seen once. Source material: PBMCs. All receptors derive from a man aged 30-40 years in good health and CMV-seronegative.

The chain combines TRBV5-1 with TRBJ2-7, with 8 bases lining up with TRBD2. The germline CDR1 and CDR2 sequences are SGHRS and YFSETQ. V lost 4 bases and J lost 3; bases outside the gene matches: 12. The CDR3 extends over 16 amino acids. The CDR3 here is CASSLGPSGLGYEQYF. CDR3 bases: TGCGCCAGCAGCCTGGGCCCCTCGGGACTAGGCTACGAGCAGTACTTC. Full variable domain (remainder filled in from reference TRBV5-1 and TRBJ2-7): KAGVTQTPRYLIKTRGQQVTLSCSPISGHRSVSWYQQTPGQGLQFLFEYFSETQRNKGNFPGRFSGRQFSNSRSEMNVSTLELGDSALYLCASSLGPSGLGYEQYFGPGTRLTVT.

The gene calls are TRBV13 and TRBJ2-1; 10 bases map to TRBD1. Germline V lookup: CDR1 PRHDT, CDR2 FYEKMQ (reference sequence). This CDR3 is 16 amino acids long. V dropped 1 base and J dropped 6; count of bases not matched to a gene: 6. Here the CDR3 reads CASSLAGTGAVNEQFF. For the CDR3, the DNA is TGTGCCAGCAGCTTAGCAGGGACAGGGGCAGTCAATGAGCAGTTCTTC.

The chain has TRBV27 and TRBJ2-3; D gene ambiguous. The V end was cut by 5 bases, the J end by 2 bases, with 17 bases between. This CDR3 is built from 16 residues. Germline V gives CDR1 MNHEY, CDR2 SMNVEV (reference sequence). The CDR3 nucleotides read TGTGCCAGCAGTCCTGGAGACGTCTTACTCACAGATACGCAGTATTTT. This translates into CASSPGDVLLTDTQYF.

The chain recombines TRBV30 with TRBJ1-2, with D possibly being TRBD1 (5 bases). V was clipped by 8 bases and J by 7 bases, with 20 bases between them. The CDR3 covers 13 residues. Per germline, CDR1 GTSNPN and CDR2 SVGIG (reference sequence). CDR3 sequence reads: CAGARGGPGGYTF. CDR3 bases: TGTGCCGGAGCTCGGGGGGGACCTGGTGGCTACACCTTC.

This chain uses TRBV14 with TRBJ2-1; 9 bases align to TRBD2. The CDR3 has 15 residues. The V segment lost 0 bases and the J segment 4 bases; nucleotides outside the gene matches: 1. Germline lookup yields CDR1 SGHDN and CDR2 FVKESK. The CDR3 nucleotides are TGTGCCAGCAGCCAAGAGGCGGGGGGGTACAATGAGCAGTTCTTC. This translates into CASSQEAGGYNEQFF.

This clone has only one observation. The J gene is TRBJ2-1, the V gene TRBV11-3; 10 bases match TRBD2. Germline lookup yields CDR1 SGHNT and CDR2 YENEEA. This CDR3 has 14 amino acids. V gave up 4 bases and J gave up 10 bases; unmatched junction bases: 7. This chain's CDR3 is CASSSGTSVWEQFF. Here the CDR3 DNA reads TGTGCCAGCAGCTCCGGGACTAGCGTATGGGAGCAGTTCTTC.

The rearrangement uses TRBV20-1 and TRBJ2-4, with TRBD2 as a possible D gene (6 bases). This CDR3 region has 11 residues. Germline CDR1 reads DFQATT; CDR2 reads SNEGSKA (reference sequence). The V end was cut by 2 bases, the J end by 15 bases, with 14 bases between. CDR3 nucleotides: TGCAGTGCTAGACCCAGGGTCGGGGGGTACTTC. Its protein is CSARPRVGGYF.

The chain carries TRBV6-6 and TRBJ2-1, with 9 bases lining up with TRBD2. The CDR3 spans 15 residues. Germline CDR1 and CDR2: MNHNY and SVGAGI (reference sequence). The junction had 4 bases not matched to a gene; V was cut back by 6 bases and J by 1 base. This chain's CDR3 is CASSGTSRSYNEQFF. The CDR3 bases are TGTGCCAGCAGCGGGACTAGCCGGTCCTACAATGAGCAGTTCTTC.

The V call is TRBV11-2, the J call TRBJ2-3, with 9 bases that match TRBD1. From germline, CDR1 is SGHAT and CDR2 FQNNGV. V lost 5 bases and J lost 3; bases outside the gene matches: 6. The CDR3 length is 15 residues. The chain's CDR3 is CASSDRTGVTDTQYF. In DNA form, the CDR3 reads TGTGCCAGCAGCGATAGGACAGGGGTTACAGATACGCAGTATTTT.

The chain is built from TRBV5-1 and TRBJ2-5; weak D call: TRBD2 (7 bases). The CDR3 covers 13 residues. Germline V gives CDR1 SGHRS, CDR2 YFSETQ. Trimming left V 7 bases short and J 5 bases short, with 15 bases between. DNA for the CDR3: TGCGCCAGCCAAGGGGGGGCCCCGGAGACCCAGTACTTC. Residues: CASQGGAPETQYF.

This sequence joins TRBV7-8 and TRBJ2-7; TRBD1 matches at 7 bases. V dropped 5 bases and J dropped 4; count of bases not matched to a gene: 5. Germline assignment: CDR1 SGHVS and CDR2 FQNEAQ. The CDR3 runs to 13 residues. CDR3 DNA sequence: TGTGCCAGCAGCCACGGGACAGCTTACGAGCAGTACTTC. It translates to CASSHGTAYEQYF.

The V gene is TRBV19, the J gene TRBJ2-1; 7 nucleotides line up with TRBD2. Germline trimming cut 5 bases from V and 7 bases from J; bases unmatched to any gene: 5. Germline V gene data show CDR1 as LNHDA and CDR2 as SQIVND (reference sequence). The CDR3 loop spans 13 amino acids. CDR3 sequence: CASSFDGGNEQFF. CDR3 coding DNA: TGTGCCAGTAGTTTCGACGGGGGGAATGAGCAGTTCTTC.

The chain recombines TRBV7-9 with TRBJ1-4; D perhaps matches TRBD1 (6 bases). The CDR3 covers 13 residues. The V gene's germline CDR1 is SEHNR and CDR2 FQNEAQ (reference sequence). V lost 4 bases, J lost 8 bases, and 11 bases lay in between. In DNA, the CDR3 is TGTGCCAGCAGCTACGGGACATTGGAAAAACTGTTTTTT. Amino acids: CASSYGTLEKLFF.

The chain is built from TRBV5-1 and TRBJ2-3, with TRBD2 matching over 11 bases. This CDR3 region has 16 residues. V was clipped by 4 bases and J by 1 base; unmatched bases: 5. CDR1 and CDR2 from the germline V gene are SGHRS and YFSETQ. CDR3 nucleotides: TGCGCCAGCAGCCCACCGACTAGCGGGGGCACAGATACGCAGTATTTT. Translation: CASSPPTSGGTDTQYF.

The chain couples TRBV5-6 to TRBJ2-6; no clear D. This CDR3 region has 15 residues. Germline CDR1 reads SGHDT; CDR2 reads YYEEEE. V gave up 4 bases and J gave up 0 bases, with 8 bases separating them. The CDR3 DNA sequence: TGTGCCAGCAGCCGCGGAATCTCTGGGGCCAACGTCCTGACTTTC. It specifies CASSRGISGANVLTF.

This chain uses TRBV5-1 with TRBJ2-4; TRBD2 matches 7 bases. The CDR3 totals 15 residues. The germline gives CDR1 SGHRS, CDR2 YFSETQ. V lost 2 bases and J lost 3; bases outside the gene matches: 5. CDR3 sequence reads: CASSFSGSDKNIQYF. The CDR3, as DNA: TGCGCCAGCAGCTTTAGCGGGTCAGACAAAAACATTCAGTACTTC.

The V and J genes are TRBV7-2 and TRBJ2-7; 12 bases agree with TRBD2. Trimming at V came to 5 bases and at J to 3 bases, leaving 8 bases not matched to a gene. The CDR3 covers 16 residues. Per germline, CDR1 SGHTA and CDR2 FQGNSA. This CDR3 reads CASSPKPSGRVYEQYF. CDR3 nucleotides: TGTGCCAGCAGCCCTAAGCCTAGCGGGAGGGTCTACGAGCAGTACTTC. The variable domain in full, completed from reference TRBV7-2 and TRBJ2-7, reads GAGVSQSPSNKVTEKGKDVELRCDPISGHTALYWYRQSLGQGLEFLIYFQGNSAPDKSGLPSDRFSAERTGGSVSTLTIQRTQQEDSAVYLCASSPKPSGRVYEQYFGPGTRLTVT.

The V call is TRBV18, the J call TRBJ1-4; D uncertain. Germline CDR1 is KGHSH and CDR2 is LQKENI. This CDR3 is built from 14 residues. Trimming left V 2 bases short and J 5 bases short, with 9 bases between. The CDR3: CASSPVAANEKLFF. For the CDR3, the DNA is TGTGCCAGCTCACCAGTGGCAGCGAATGAAAAACTGTTTTTT.

This chain joins TRBV29-1 and TRBJ2-7, with D perhaps matching TRBD1 (6 bases). V was pared by 5 bases and J by 0 bases, with 14 bases between. CDR1 and CDR2 (germline): SQVTM, ANQGSEA. The CDR3 totals 14 residues. CDR3 bases: TGCAGCGTTCTTCCCGGGACATCCTCCTACGAGCAGTACTTC. It translates to CSVLPGTSSYEQYF.

The chain uses TRBV2 and TRBJ2-7, with TRBD1 identical over 7 bases. V dropped 6 bases and J dropped 3; count of bases not matched to a gene: 8. Germline loops: CDR1 SNHLY, CDR2 FYNNEI. This CDR3 comprises 14 residues. The CDR3 DNA follows: TGTGCCAGCAGGACGCAGGGGGTTGGCTACGAGCAGTACTTC. It specifies CASRTQGVGYEQYF.

This clone showed up just a few times. The chain employs TRBV6-5 and TRBJ1-4; TRBD1 matches at 7 bases. V was pared by 6 bases and J by 2 bases, with 3 bases of the junction left unmatched. CDR1 is MNHEY, CDR2 SVGAGI, per germline. This CDR3 is built from 14 residues. Here the CDR3 DNA reads TGTGCCAGCAGAACAGGGGCTACTAATGAAAAACTGTTTTTT. The encoded protein is CASRTGATNEKLFF.

For the CDR3, the DNA is TGTGCCAGCAGCTCCCAGGGGTACACTGAAGCTTTCTTT. Translated: CASSSQGYTEAFF. The chain couples TRBV7-3 to TRBJ1-1; D possibly corresponds to TRBD1 (6 bases). With 4 bases removed from V and 3 bases from J, the gap between germline ends came to 9 bases. CDR1 is SGHTA, CDR2 FQGTGA, per germline. The CDR3 contains 13 residues.

The rearrangement joins TRBV30 to TRBJ2-5; 11 bases are shared with TRBD2. V shed 0 bases and J 4 bases; nucleotides not matched to a gene: 7. CDR1 and CDR2 (germline): GTSNPN, SVGIG (reference sequence). The CDR3 spans 16 residues. CDR3 sequence: CAWSVGLAGGGETQYF. In DNA, the CDR3 is TGTGCCTGGAGTGTCGGTCTAGCGGGAGGAGGAGAGACCCAGTACTTC.

The J gene is TRBJ2-7, the V gene TRBV7-2; 10 bases line up with TRBD1. The CDR3 contains 15 residues. Trimming removed 2 bases from V and 4 bases from J; junction bases left unmatched: 5. The germline V gene encodes CDR1 SGHTA and CDR2 FQGNSA. The CDR3 nucleotides are TGTGCCAGCAGCTTACGGGACAGGGGAGGGTACGAGCAGTACTTC. As protein: CASSLRDRGGYEQYF.

V gene TRBV7-9 combines with J gene TRBJ1-4; 7 nucleotides agree with TRBD1. V gave up 4 bases and J gave up 12 bases; unmatched junction bases: 11. In germline, CDR1 is SEHNR, CDR2 FQNEAQ (reference sequence). The CDR3 totals 14 residues. The CDR3 nucleotides are TGTGCCAGCAGCTCGGGAGGGGGCCGGGGAGAACTGTTTTTT. It encodes CASSSGGGRGELFF. The full variable domain, its missing parts supplied by reference TRBV7-9 and TRBJ1-4, is DTGVSQNPRHKITKRGQNVTFRCDPISEHNRLYWYRQTLGQGPEFLTYFQNEAQLEKSRLLSDRFSAERPKGSFSTLEIQRTEQGDSAMYLCASSSGGGRGELFFGSGTQLSVL.

Of note for this clone: The sample contains more than one DNA sequence encoding this CDR3. The rearrangement links TRBV6-5 to TRBJ2-1; 14 positions match TRBD2. The CDR3 contains 15 residues. Unmatched junction bases numbered 1, after V lost 0 bases and J lost 9 bases. Germline values: CDR1 MNHEY, CDR2 SVGAGI. The CDR3 sequence: CASSYSGLAGGEQFF. CDR3 sequence (DNA): TGTGCCAGCAGTTACTCCGGACTAGCGGGGGGTGAGCAGTTCTTC.

This sequence joins TRBV7-9 and TRBJ2-1, with D possibly being TRBD1 (5 bases). Trimming took 4 bases from V and 3 from J, leaving 7 bases between them. Germline V gene data show CDR1 as SEHNR and CDR2 as FQNEAQ (reference sequence). The CDR3 is 13 amino acids. The CDR3 is CASSYQGYNEQFF. The CDR3 DNA follows: TGTGCCAGCAGCTACCAGGGCTACAATGAGCAGTTCTTC.

As for this clone: No conserved phenylalanine or tryptophan ends this CDR3, so it is likely a read error. V usage is TRBV7-9 and J usage is TRBJ1-1; the D is unclear. Deletions cut 2 bases from V and 3 bases from J, with 10 bases between. The CDR3 consists of 14 residues. Germline-derived CDR1 and CDR2 are SEHNR and FQNEAQ (reference sequence). DNA for the CDR3: TGTGCCAGCAGCTTAATGACAACTCACACTGAAGCTTTCCTT. Translation: CASSLMTTHTEAFL.

V and J are TRBV19 and TRBJ2-2, with D unclear. V was trimmed by 6 bases and J by 7 bases, leaving 15 bases between them. This CDR3 has 14 residues. In germline, CDR1 is LNHDA, CDR2 SQIVND (reference sequence). The CDR3 sequence: CASSPTPRSGELFF. As DNA, the CDR3 is TGTGCCAGTAGCCCCACCCCTAGGAGCGGGGAGCTGTTTTTT.

V is TRBV18 and J is TRBJ2-2, with D maybe TRBD2 (6 bases). V lost 1 base and J lost 0, with 9 bases in between. CDR1 KGHSH and CDR2 LQKENI come from the germline V gene. The CDR3 runs 16 residues. The CDR3: CASSPRSGANTGELFF. The CDR3, as DNA: TGTGCCAGCTCACCACGTTCGGGGGCGAACACCGGGGAGCTGTTTTTT.

This sequence joins TRBV4-3 and TRBJ2-7; D not resolved. The V end was cut by 0 bases, the J end by 5 bases, with 8 bases between. The CDR3 covers 13 residues. Germline values: CDR1 LGHNA, CDR2 YSLEER. This CDR3 reads CASSQDNEDEQYF. The DNA of the CDR3 is TGCGCCAGCAGCCAAGATAACGAGGACGAGCAGTACTTC.

The chain employs TRBV9 and TRBJ2-6, with D tentatively TRBD2 (6 bases). This CDR3 is 18 amino acids long. The germline V and J ends were trimmed by 0 bases and 4 bases, with 17 bases remaining between them. Germline loops: CDR1 SGDLS, CDR2 YYNGEE. The CDR3 DNA follows: TGTGCCAGCAGCGTAGGAAGGGGAGGTAGGGTCGGGGCCAACGTCCTGACTTTC. It is translated as CASSVGRGGRVGANVLTF.